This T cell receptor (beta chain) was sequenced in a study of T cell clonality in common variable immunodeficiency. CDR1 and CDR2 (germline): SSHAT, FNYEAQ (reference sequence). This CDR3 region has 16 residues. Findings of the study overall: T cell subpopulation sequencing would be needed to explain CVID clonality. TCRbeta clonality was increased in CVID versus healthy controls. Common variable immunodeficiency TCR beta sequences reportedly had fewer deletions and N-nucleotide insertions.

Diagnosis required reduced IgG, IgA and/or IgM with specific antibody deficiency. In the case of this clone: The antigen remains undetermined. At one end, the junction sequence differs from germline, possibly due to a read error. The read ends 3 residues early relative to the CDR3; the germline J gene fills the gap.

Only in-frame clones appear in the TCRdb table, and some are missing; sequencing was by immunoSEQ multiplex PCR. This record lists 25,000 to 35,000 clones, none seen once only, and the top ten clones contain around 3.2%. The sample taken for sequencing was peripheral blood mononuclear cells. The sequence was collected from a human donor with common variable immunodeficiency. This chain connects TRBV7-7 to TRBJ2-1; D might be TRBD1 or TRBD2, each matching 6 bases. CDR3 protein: CASSSRPEGAYNEQFF. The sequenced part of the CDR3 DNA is TGTGCTAGCAGCTCCCGGCCGGAGGGGGCCTACAATGAG.